This T cell receptor (beta chain) appears in the sequencing data of a study of shared T cell receptors in the human thymus. Sequencing was performed with immunoSEQ multiplex PCR; in TCRdb, only in-frame clones are kept and a portion is missing. The sample yields hundreds of thousands of clones, over 75% seen once. CDR1 is MNHNY, CDR2 SVGAGI, per germline (reference sequence). The V gene lost 2 bases and the J gene lost 3 bases, with 11 bases spanning the gap. The CDR3 consists of 15 residues. These same data were also listed under a study on human thymus T cells. As that report states: Resections removed during corrective heart surgery provided the thymus tissue used. Among thymic and blood repertoires, usage of V and J genes appeared biased. There were highly overlapping thymic repertoires among unrelated individuals, as related research reported.

The chain joins TRBV6-6 to TRBJ2-1; no clear D. Sequencing was carried out using thymocytes. The TCR originated in a boy under two years old with a congenital heart defect. In DNA form, the CDR3 reads TGTGCCAGCAGTTACCATGGTCCCGGCTACAATGAGCAGTTCTTC. It yields the protein CASSYHGPGYNEQFF.